This T cell receptor beta chain was sequenced during a study of CD8+CD57+ T cells in acquired aplastic anemia (dated by TCRdb to 2017 to 2018). Regarding the study in general: A mean of around 3.2 ug of DNA, ranging from roughly 0.2 to 27.4 ug, was extracted from sorted CD4+ and CD8+ cells. On the study overall, not on this receptor specifically: CD8+ Simpson's diversity did not differ significantly between patients and healthy controls (P=0.060). Around 30 CD8+ CDR3 sequences were found in both patients and controls but appeared to be highly expressed in patients and within the immunodominant clones of the patients.

TCR repertoires of sorted CD4+ and CD8+ blood T cells from severe aplastic anemia patients and healthy subjects were deep-sequenced in the study. Ficoll-Paque density gradient centrifugation was used to isolate peripheral blood mononuclear cells. Before DNA extraction, CD4+ and CD8+ T cells were sorted by FACS or by magnetic beads. From cysteine to phenylalanine, the CDR3 is 14 amino acids long. The entry retains the CDR3 DNA only, 42 bases that are in frame from base 1. V was cut back by 4 bases and J by 6 bases, leaving a gap of 17 bases between them. CDR1 and CDR2 (SGHRS, YFSETQ) derive from the germline V gene. Profiling of TCR beta VDJ combinations and CDR3 sequences used genomic DNA as the template. TCR repertoire sequencing was run on an Illumina HiSeq 2000. In the source study's methods: TRBV/TRBJ rearrangement plots, CDR3 size and DJ length profiles, and Simpson's diversity index were used to evaluate the repertoires. The immunodominant clone was defined as the most abundant DNA sequence in deep sequencing data. CDR3 amino acid sequences were screened for sharing across subjects and were compared with published repertoires and the VDJdb database. TCRdb handled the public reads itself, with Q25 trimming in fastp and clone calling in MiXCR, and kept productive beta chains. Identical CDR3 protein sequences are pooled into one entry, listed with their most common genes and DNA. The V and J calls were determined by TCRdb, not by the authors. Across this sample there are a few hundred thousand distinct CDR3 sequences, with approximately 57% seen only once. Of the sample, roughly 8% falls within the top ten clones.

About this clonotype: The clone's antigen remains unknown. No qualities accompany the bases; no much larger clone lies one base away.

This clonotype was sampled from a human donor with severe aplastic anemia or a healthy control (not recorded which). Sequencing used sorted CD4+, CD8+, or CD8+CD57+ T cells (not recorded which) from PBMCs. The rearrangement combines TRBV5-1 with TRBJ2-7; no confident D gene assignment can be made. The bases are TGCGCCAGCAGCCTCGGACGGGCATCGAGCGAGCAGTACTTC. Its protein product is CASSLGRASSEQYF.